This T cell receptor beta chain was sequenced in a study of cytomegalovirus exposure and HLA in healthy donors. Trimming took 5 bases from V and 6 from J; bases not matched to a gene: 10. CDR1 SEHNR and CDR2 FQNEAQ come from the germline V gene (reference sequence). This CDR3 spans 14 amino acids. The PCR was carried out with 60 Vbeta primers and 13 Jbeta primers. Some clones are missing from TCRdb's copy, which holds only in-frame ones; the method was immunoSEQ multiplex PCR. There are roughly 200,000 clones in the sample; around 83% occur only once, and 2.5% to 3% lies in the top ten. The sequenced sample consisted of PBMCs. The sequence came from a middle-aged woman in good health and CMV-seronegative. The chain links TRBV7-9 to TRBJ2-7; 7 nucleotides match TRBD1. The DNA of the CDR3 is TGTGCCAGCAGCGTAGACAGGGATTCGCGCGAGCAGTACTTC. Translation: CASSVDRDSREQYF.